These 29 T cell receptor beta chains were sequenced from one sample in a study of tumor-infiltrating lymphocytes in oesophageal squamous cell carcinoma listed by TCRdb under 2016. Library prep was done by PCR. Sequencing used an Illumina HiSeq 2000. The public reads were reanalyzed by TCRdb: fastp trimming at Q25, MiXCR alignment, in-frame beta chains only. Each entry merges the rows of one CDR3 protein and shows their most common DNA and genes. This sample is represented by 8,700 or so distinct CDR3 sequences; less than 75% of them were singletons. Just over 35% of the sample comes from the top ten. The material sequenced was esophageal tumor tissue. These receptors all stem from a female donor with esophageal squamous cell carcinoma.

The V and J genes are TRBV24-1 and TRBJ2-1; 10 nucleotides line up with TRBD2. Trimming cost V 4 bases and J 8 bases; bases outside gene matches: 10. This CDR3 contains 16 residues. Germline CDR1 and CDR2: KGHDR and SFDVKD. The CDR3 coding sequence is TGTGCCACCAGTGACCTTGCGCGAGCGGGAGGGGATGAGCAGTTCTTC. It translates to CATSDLARAGGDEQFF.

The chain employs TRBV12-5 and TRBJ2-3; TRBD2 aligns across 9 bases. The closer fit of TRBJ2-1 to the DNA end suggests the J call may be wrong. Germline lookup yields CDR1 LGHNT and CDR2 FRNRAP. This CDR3 region has 16 residues. The CDR3 DNA reads TGTGCTAGTGGCCCTGGGAGTAGCGGGGGATACAATGAGCAGTTCTTC. Protein product: CASGPGSSGGYNEQFF.

Note on this clonotype: An end of the junction does not agree with germline; a read error may underlie this. The V and J genes are TRBV7-7 and TRBJ2-5, with 7 bases identical to TRBD2. Per germline, CDR1 SSHAT and CDR2 FNYEAQ (reference sequence). The CDR3 contains 14 residues. The CDR3, as DNA: TGTGCTAGCAGCGTCGGACTAGTAGAGGAGACCCAGTACTTC. It yields the protein CASSVGLVEETQYF.

The chain joins TRBV7-3 to TRBJ2-2, with unresolved D. The CDR3 covers 12 residues. CDR1 SGHTA and CDR2 FQGTGA come from the germline V gene. V was shortened by 11 bases and J by 4 bases, with 11 bases between the two germline ends. CDR3 bases: TGTGCCGGGCTTGAAGGCACCGGGGAGCTGTTTTTT. Translated, it gives CAGLEGTGELFF.

The genes are TRBV5-1 and TRBJ2-1; D might be TRBD1 (6 bases). The tail of the sequence fits TRBJ2-5 better, so the J call may be wrong. The CDR3 consists of 15 residues. Germline V gene lookup returns CDR1 SGHRS and CDR2 YFSETQ. The CDR3, as DNA: TGCGCCAGCAGCTTTGGCCAACAGGGTTTGGAGACCCAGTACTTC. As protein: CASSFGQQGLETQYF.

The rearrangement links TRBV6-6 to TRBJ1-1; D not resolved. Germline CDR1 MNHNY, CDR2 SVGAGI (reference sequence). Trimming left V 6 bases short and J 2 bases short, with 13 bases between. The CDR3 loop spans 14 amino acids. The CDR3 spells CASSLPTANTEAFF. In DNA, the CDR3 is TGTGCCAGCAGCCTTCCTACAGCTAACACTGAAGCTTTCTTT.

This CDR3 reads CASRPLREVYEQFF. DNA of the CDR3: TGTGCCAGCAGACCCCTGCGGGAGGTGTATGAGCAGTTCTTC. V is TRBV6-6 and J is TRBJ2-4; 8 nucleotides align to TRBD2. The closer fit of TRBJ2-1 to the DNA end suggests the J call may be wrong. From germline, CDR1 is MNHNY and CDR2 SVGAGI (reference sequence). The CDR3 is made up of 14 amino acids.

The rearrangement links TRBV6-6 to TRBJ2-1, with D unclear. The better agreement between TRBJ2-7 and the DNA end casts doubt on the J call. Germline V gene lookup returns CDR1 MNHNY and CDR2 SVGAGI (reference sequence). This CDR3 region has 16 residues. The CDR3 spells CASSYSARSTSYEQYF. CDR3 DNA: TGTGCCAGCAGTTACTCAGCCAGGTCGACCTCCTACGAGCAGTACTTC.

V gene TRBV7-2 combines with J gene TRBJ2-1; 8 bases align to TRBD1. The trim removed 5 bases at V and 2 bases at J, leaving 5 bases unmatched. CDR3 size: 15 residues. Germline V gene lookup returns CDR1 SGHTA and CDR2 FQGNSA. The DNA of the CDR3 is TGTGCCAGCAGCAAGGACAGGGTGGCCTACAATGAGCAGTTCTTC. Amino acid sequence: CASSKDRVAYNEQFF.

A few counts support this clonotype. The chain combines TRBV7-3 with TRBJ2-3; D remains ambiguous. The DNA matches TRBJ2-1 better at its end, which makes the J call doubtful. The CDR3 is 15 residues long. CDR1 SGHTA and CDR2 FQGTGA come from the germline V gene. The CDR3 bases are TGTGCCAGCAGCCCCATCGTCGCTGTCCCGGGTGAGCAGTTCTTC. This translates into CASSPIVAVPGEQFF.

V usage is TRBV11-2 and J usage is TRBJ2-7; 7 positions agree with TRBD1. The CDR3 is 15 amino acids. Germline CDR1 SGHAT, CDR2 FQNNGV. J gave up 4 bases and V 3 bases, and 9 bases lay outside the gene matches. CDR3: CASSFYEGARYEQYF. CDR3 coding DNA: TGTGCCAGCAGCTTTTACGAGGGGGCTCGATACGAGCAGTACTTC.

The count of this clonotype is one. The chain is built from TRBV12-3 or TRBV12-4 and TRBJ1-1; no definite D call. The J call may be wrong; the DNA end is better matched by TRBJ2-7. The CDR3 has 14 amino acids. CDR3: CASSPVSVYNEQYF. Here the CDR3 DNA reads TGTGCCAGCAGTCCGGTCTCCGTGTACAATGAGCAGTACTTC.

This chain joins TRBV28 and TRBJ2-1; 7 positions agree with TRBD2. The assigned J gene may be wrong: the sequence end matches TRBJ2-7 better. Germline V gene sequence: CDR1 MDHEN, CDR2 SYDVKM. The CDR3 is 15 amino acids. CDR3 nucleotide sequence: TGTGCCAGCACCCTATATTTGGGGGGGAACTACGAGCAGTACTTC. This encodes CASTLYLGGNYEQYF.

The CDR3 region has the DNA TGTGCCAGCCAAGGCGGGAGCTACAATGAGCAGTTCTTC. It translates to CASQGGSYNEQFF. This chain connects TRBV28 to TRBJ2-4; 7 bases fit TRBD2. The J call could be wrong; TRBJ2-1 is a better fit for the DNA end. CDR3 size: 13 residues. Germline CDR1 reads MDHEN; CDR2 reads SYDVKM.

About this clonotype itself: This could be a read error, since a much larger clone is one nucleotide away. This chain joins TRBV7-6 and TRBJ2-1; D unclear. V lost 1 base to trimming and J lost 10 bases, with 11 bases between them. The CDR3 has 13 residues. Per germline, CDR1 SGHVS and CDR2 FNYEAQ. CDR3 sequence reads: CASSLVLSYEQFF. The CDR3 DNA reads TGTGCCAGCAGCTTAGTTCTAAGCTACGAGCAGTTCTTC.

V usage is TRBV6-2 or TRBV6-3 and J usage is TRBJ2-3; maybe TRBD2 (6 bases). The J call may not be correct, given that the DNA end is closer to TRBJ2-1. CDR3 length equals 14 residues. From germline, CDR1 is MNHEY and CDR2 SVGEGT. Here the CDR3 reads CASTEGLTYNEQFF. In DNA, the CDR3 is TGTGCCAGCACCGAGGGACTTACCTACAATGAGCAGTTCTTC.

This chain uses TRBV7-3 with TRBJ2-1, with 7 bases fitting TRBD2. The J call is doubtful: the DNA matches TRBJ2-5 better. This CDR3 has 16 residues. In germline, CDR1 is SGHTA, CDR2 FQGTGA. The CDR3, as DNA: TGTGCCAGCAGCTTAATGGCAGGGACTACCCAGGGGACCCAGTACTTC. The encoded protein is CASSLMAGTTQGTQYF.

The chain is built from TRBV4-2 and TRBJ2-4; TRBD1 agrees at 8 bases. The tail of the sequence fits TRBJ2-5 better, so the J call may be wrong. The germline CDR1 and CDR2 sequences are LGHNA and YNFKEQ. This CDR3 is built from 15 residues. In DNA form, the CDR3 reads TGTGCCAGCAGCCAAGATCTGCAGGGGGCTGAGACCCAGTACTTC. Residues: CASSQDLQGAETQYF.

This sequence joins TRBV11-2 and TRBJ2-3; TRBD2 is a possible D gene (6 bases). The DNA end lines up better with TRBJ2-7; the J call may be wrong. Germline lookup yields CDR1 SGHAT and CDR2 FQNNGV. The CDR3 covers 15 residues. CDR3 protein: CASSLVPSVYNEQYF. CDR3 in DNA: TGTGCCAGCAGCTTAGTTCCTAGCGTCTACAATGAGCAGTACTTC.

The CDR3 DNA follows: TGTGCCAGCAGCTTAGCGGGAGGGATCCAAGAGACCCAGTACTTC. Translation gives CASSLAGGIQETQYF. J is TRBJ2-5 and V is TRBV7-2; 7 bases match TRBD2. Trimming cost V 0 bases and J 1 base; bases outside gene matches: 2. Germline CDR1 and CDR2: SGHTA and FQGNSA. This CDR3 is built from 15 residues.

The gene calls are TRBV7-3 and TRBJ1-1; no definite D call. This CDR3 spans 15 amino acids. Germline CDR1 and CDR2: SGHTA and FQGTGA. The V and J ends lost 4 bases and 4 bases respectively, with 16 bases between them. The CDR3 reads CASSSAPGSGTEAFF. The CDR3 region has the DNA TGTGCCAGCAGCTCCGCCCCGGGCTCGGGCACTGAAGCTTTCTTT.

The genes are TRBV10-3 and TRBJ2-1, with 8 bases aligning to TRBD2. With the DNA end fitting TRBJ2-5 better, the J assignment may be wrong. CDR1 ENHRY and CDR2 SYGVKD come from the germline V gene. The CDR3 loop spans 14 amino acids. As DNA, the CDR3 is TGTGCCATCACCGAGGGACTAGGTGGGGAGACCCAGTACTTC. Encoded protein: CAITEGLGGETQYF.

The chain employs TRBV7-8 and TRBJ2-7, with TRBD1 identical over 8 bases. Germline CDR1 reads SGHVS; CDR2 reads FQNEAQ. The CDR3 contains 14 residues. V dropped 1 base and J dropped 7; count of bases not matched to a gene: 6. The CDR3 spells CASSLGDRSLEQYF. DNA for the CDR3: TGTGCCAGCAGCTTAGGGGACAGGTCTCTTGAGCAGTACTTC.

This rearrangement joins TRBV5-6 to TRBJ2-1, with 12 bases matching TRBD2. The CDR3 consists of 15 residues. Trimming at V came to 0 bases and at J to 12 bases, leaving 7 bases not matched to a gene. Germline V gene data show CDR1 as SGHDT and CDR2 as YYEEEE. In DNA form, the CDR3 reads TGTGCCAGCAGCTTGGGTCTAGCGGGAGGGCCGGGGCAGTTCTTC. Its protein is CASSLGLAGGPGQFF.

CDR3 in DNA: TGTGCCAGCAGCGAGGCCCCCCAGCGTAGCGAGCAGTTCTTC. Its translation is CASSEAPQRSEQFF. J is TRBJ2-7 and V is TRBV7-2, with D hard to call. The end of the DNA aligns better with TRBJ2-1, so the J call may be wrong. The CDR3 is 14 amino acids. Per germline, CDR1 SGHTA and CDR2 FQGNSA.

This clonotype was counted a single time. The chain joins TRBV7-9 to TRBJ2-3; D is uncertain. Germline CDR1 is SEHNR and CDR2 is FQNEAQ (reference sequence). Trimming shortened V by 3 bases and J by 0 bases, and 16 bases separated the two germline ends. This CDR3 is built from 17 residues. CDR3: CASSFYVSSLSTDTQYF. CDR3 bases: TGTGCCAGCAGCTTTTACGTCAGCTCTCTCAGCACAGATACGCAGTATTTT.

This CDR3 is CASRGQNSGNTIYF. The CDR3 nucleotides are TGTGCCAGCAGGGGACAGAACTCTGGAAACACCATATATTTT. This rearrangement joins TRBV12-3 or TRBV12-4 to TRBJ1-3; 7 bases line up with TRBD1. V gave up 6 bases and J gave up 0 bases; unmatched junction bases: 2. This CDR3 contains 14 residues.

This chain uses TRBV7-6 with TRBJ2-6; 9 nucleotides line up with TRBD1. Looked up from germline, CDR1 is SGHVS and CDR2 is FNYEAQ. This CDR3 is 16 amino acids long. Trimming took 3 bases from V and 1 from J; bases not matched to a gene: 1. CDR3 residues: CASSLDRGSGANVLTF. The CDR3 DNA follows: TGTGCCAGCAGCTTGGACAGGGGTTCTGGGGCCAACGTCCTGACTTTC. The full variable domain, with the rest looked up from reference TRBV7-6 and TRBJ2-6, is GAGVSQSPRYKVTKRGQDVALRCDPISGHVSLYWYRQALGQGPEFLTYFNYEAQQDKSGLPNDRFSAERPEGSISTLTIQRTEQRDSAMYRCASSLDRGSGANVLTFGAGSRLTVL.

This clonotype is a singleton in its sample. The rearrangement joins TRBV7-4 to TRBJ2-7, with 8 bases lining up with TRBD2. TRBJ2-5 matches the DNA end more closely, so the J call is doubtful. From germline, CDR1 is SGHVT and CDR2 SQSDAQ. This CDR3 contains 15 residues. The CDR3 region is CASSLRLAGQETQYF. CDR3 nucleotides: TGTGCCAGCAGCTTAAGATTAGCGGGGCAAGAGACCCAGTACTTC.